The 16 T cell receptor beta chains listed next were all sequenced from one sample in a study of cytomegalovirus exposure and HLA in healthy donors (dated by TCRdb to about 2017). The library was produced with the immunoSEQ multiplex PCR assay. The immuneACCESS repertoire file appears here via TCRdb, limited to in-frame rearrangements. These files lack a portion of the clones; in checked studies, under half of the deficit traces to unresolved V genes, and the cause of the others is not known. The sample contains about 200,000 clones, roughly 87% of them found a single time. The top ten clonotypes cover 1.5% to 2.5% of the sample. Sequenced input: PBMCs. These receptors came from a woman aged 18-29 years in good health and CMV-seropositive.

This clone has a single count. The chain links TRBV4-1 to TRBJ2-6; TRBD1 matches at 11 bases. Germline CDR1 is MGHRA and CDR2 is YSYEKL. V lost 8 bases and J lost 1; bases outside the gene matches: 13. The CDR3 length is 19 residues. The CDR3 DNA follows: TGCGCCAGCCGCAAACGGGGACAGGGGGTTCGGTCTGGGGCCAACGTCCTGACTTTC. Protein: CASRKRGQGVRSGANVLTF.

The CDR3 DNA reads as TGTGCCAGCTCACCGAGCTCTGGAAACACCATATATTTT. Residues: CASSPSSGNTIYF. V and J are TRBV18 and TRBJ1-3, with unresolved D. This CDR3 has 13 amino acids. Trimming shortened V by 3 bases and J by 0 bases, and 3 bases separated the two germline ends. CDR1 and CDR2 (germline): KGHSH, LQKENI. Drawing the rest from reference TRBV18 and TRBJ1-3, the complete variable domain is NAGVMQNPRHLVRRRGQEARLRCSPMKGHSHVYWYRQLPEEGLKFMVYLQKENIIDESGMPKERFSAEFPKEGPSILRIQQVVRGDSAAYFCASSPSSGNTIYFGEGSWLTVV.

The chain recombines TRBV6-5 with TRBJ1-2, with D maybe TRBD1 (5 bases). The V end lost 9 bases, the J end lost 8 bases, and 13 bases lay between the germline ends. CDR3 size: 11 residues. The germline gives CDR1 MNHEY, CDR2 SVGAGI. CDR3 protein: CASFGGEGYTF. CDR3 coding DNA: TGTGCCAGTTTCGGGGGGGAAGGCTACACCTTC.

The CDR3 DNA reads TGTGCCACCAGCAGAGGTCCAGGGCCGAGGAACTATGGCTACACCTTC. Translation: CATSRGPGPRNYGYTF. The V gene is TRBV15, the J gene TRBJ1-2; perhaps TRBD1 as D (5 bases). The germline gives CDR1 LNHNV, CDR2 YYDKDF (reference sequence). CDR3 length: 16 amino acids. The germline V and J ends were trimmed by 1 base and 2 bases, with 14 bases remaining between them. The full variable domain, in which reference TRBV15 and TRBJ1-2 provide the parts outside the CDR3, is DAMVIQNPRYQVTQFGKPVTLSCSQTLNHNVMYWYQQKSSQAPKLLFHYYDKDFNNEADTPDNFQSRRPNTSFCFLDIRSPGLGDTAMYLCATSRGPGPRNYGYTFGSGTRLTVV.

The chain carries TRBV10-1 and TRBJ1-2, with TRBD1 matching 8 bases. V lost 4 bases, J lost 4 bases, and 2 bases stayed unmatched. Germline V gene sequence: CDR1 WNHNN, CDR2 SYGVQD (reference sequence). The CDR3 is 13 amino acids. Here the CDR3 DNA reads TGCGCCAGCAGTGCGGGGACAGGCTATGGCTACACCTTC. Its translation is CASSAGTGYGYTF.

Written as DNA, the CDR3 is TGTGCCAGCAGCTCCCCGACTCTTGCAACTAATGAAAAACTGTTTTTT. It yields the protein CASSSPTLATNEKLFF. The gene calls are TRBV11-2 and TRBJ1-4, with D uncertain. V was clipped by 4 bases and J by 0 bases, with 12 bases between them. CDR1 and CDR2 (germline): SGHAT, FQNNGV. This CDR3 has 16 residues.

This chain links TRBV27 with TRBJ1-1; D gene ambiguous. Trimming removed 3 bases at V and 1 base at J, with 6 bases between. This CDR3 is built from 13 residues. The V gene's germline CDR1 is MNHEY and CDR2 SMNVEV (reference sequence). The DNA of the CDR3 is TGTGCCAGCAGTTTTTTCTGGAACACTGAAGCTTTCTTT. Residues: CASSFFWNTEAFF.

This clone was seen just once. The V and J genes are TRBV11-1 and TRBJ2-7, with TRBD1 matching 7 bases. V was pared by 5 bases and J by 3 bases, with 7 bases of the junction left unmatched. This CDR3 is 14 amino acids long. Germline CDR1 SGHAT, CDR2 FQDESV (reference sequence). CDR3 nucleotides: TGTGCCAGCAGCGCCAAAGGGGGCTTCTACGAGCAGTACTTC. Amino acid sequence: CASSAKGGFYEQYF.

As DNA, the CDR3 is TGTGCCATCAGTGAGTCCCTAACAGGGGTTGGCTACACCTTC. It is translated as CAISESLTGVGYTF. The J gene is TRBJ1-2, the V gene TRBV10-3; 7 bases are a match to TRBD1. The trim removed 0 bases at V and 7 bases at J, leaving 5 bases unmatched. CDR1 ENHRY and CDR2 SYGVKD come from the germline V gene. The CDR3 is 14 amino acids.

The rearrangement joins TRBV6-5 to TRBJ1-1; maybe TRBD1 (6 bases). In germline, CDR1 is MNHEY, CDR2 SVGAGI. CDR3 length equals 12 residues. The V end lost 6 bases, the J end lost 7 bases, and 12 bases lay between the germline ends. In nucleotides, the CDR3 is TGTGCCAGCAGCAGGGGACCTCTTGAAGCTTTCTTT. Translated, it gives CASSRGPLEAFF.

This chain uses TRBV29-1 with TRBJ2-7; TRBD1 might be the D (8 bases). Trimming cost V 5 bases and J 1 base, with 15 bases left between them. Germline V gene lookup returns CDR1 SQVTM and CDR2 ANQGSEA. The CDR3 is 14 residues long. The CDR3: CSVSGTGNSYEQYF. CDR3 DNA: TGCAGCGTTAGCGGGACAGGAAATTCCTACGAGCAGTACTTC.

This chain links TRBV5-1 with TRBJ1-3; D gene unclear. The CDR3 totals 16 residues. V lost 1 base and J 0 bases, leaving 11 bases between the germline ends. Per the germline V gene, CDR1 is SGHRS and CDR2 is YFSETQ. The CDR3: CASSLQIGGSGNTIYF. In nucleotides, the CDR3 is TGCGCCAGCAGCTTGCAGATCGGCGGCTCTGGAAACACCATATATTTT.

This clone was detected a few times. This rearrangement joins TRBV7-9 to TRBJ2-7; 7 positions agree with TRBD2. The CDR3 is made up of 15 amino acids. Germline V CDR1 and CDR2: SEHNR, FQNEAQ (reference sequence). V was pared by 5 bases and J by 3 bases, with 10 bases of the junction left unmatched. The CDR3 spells CASSPPASGLYEQYF. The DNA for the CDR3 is TGTGCCAGCAGCCCCCCTGCTAGCGGCCTCTACGAGCAGTACTTC.

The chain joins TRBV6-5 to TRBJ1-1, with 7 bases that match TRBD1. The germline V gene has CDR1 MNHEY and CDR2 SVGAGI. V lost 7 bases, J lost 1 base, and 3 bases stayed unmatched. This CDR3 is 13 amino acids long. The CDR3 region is CASTRTGNTEAFF. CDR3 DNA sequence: TGTGCCAGCACTCGGACAGGGAACACTGAAGCTTTCTTT.

CDR3 sequence: CATSRAKGQGALPEAFF. For the CDR3, the DNA is TGTGCCACCAGCAGGGCGAAGGGACAGGGGGCATTGCCTGAAGCTTTCTTT. The chain has TRBV15 and TRBJ1-1; 12 nucleotides match TRBD1. CDR3 length equals 17 residues. CDR1 and CDR2 from the germline V gene are LNHNV and YYDKDF (reference sequence). With V trimmed by 3 bases and J by 6 bases, 11 bases remained unmatched. Full variable domain (outside the CDR3, taken from reference TRBV15 and TRBJ1-1): DAMVIQNPRYQVTQFGKPVTLSCSQTLNHNVMYWYQQKSSQAPKLLFHYYDKDFNNEADTPDNFQSRRPNTSFCFLDIRSPGLGDTAMYLCATSRAKGQGALPEAFFGQGTRLTVV.

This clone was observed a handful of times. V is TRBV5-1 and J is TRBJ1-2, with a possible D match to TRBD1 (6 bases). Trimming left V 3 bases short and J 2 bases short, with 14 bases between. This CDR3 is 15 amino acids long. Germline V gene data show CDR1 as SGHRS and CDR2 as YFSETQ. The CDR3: CASSYRGGENYGYTF. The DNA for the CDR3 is TGCGCCAGCAGCTACCGCGGGGGCGAGAACTATGGCTACACCTTC.